This T cell receptor (beta chain) is drawn from a study of T-cell reconstitution after alpha-beta-depleted transplantation in children (dated by TCRdb to 2016 to 2017). General notes on the study: The study quantitatively tracked T-cell immune reconstitution after TCRalphabeta/CD19-depleted allogeneic hematopoietic cell transplantation in children using TCR repertoire profiling. Findings and caveats that apply to the study as a whole: Apparently early alphabetaT-cell count recovery about two months after transplant reportedly relied on only several hundred rapidly expanded clones derived from non-depleted graft cells. The high TCRbeta diversity at day 60 in some patients was ascribed to recipient T cells and intrathymic progenitors that had survived conditioning. The frequencies of hyperexpanded clones fell over the following months, and after one year, T-cell counts and TCRbeta diversity were mostly attributed to newly produced T cells.

A remark on this clonotype: Its specific antigen is unknown. Base-call qualities are not available, and no considerably larger clone is one nucleotide away.

Sample treatment or condition, as interpreted from the label and publication: allogeneic hematopoietic cell transplantation with graft depleted of TCRalphabeta T cells and CD19 B cells. Transplant recipients were children who received TCRalphabeta/CD19-depleted allogeneic hematopoietic cell grafts. Library construction relied on PCR. The instrument given in TCRdb is Illumina HiSeq 2500. TCR library preparation used molecular barcoding, with unique molecular identifiers applied to normalize quantification of the TCRbeta repertoire. TCRdb itself trimmed the public reads at Q25 with fastp, ran MiXCR and retained productive beta chains. Under each unique CDR3 protein, matching rows form one entry showing the most common genes and DNA. This sample holds 84,000 or so distinct CDR3 sequences; around 15% were observed only once. The ten most abundant clones make up around 20% of the sample. Sequencing used PBMCs, mostly from graft donor cells, obtained 180 days after TCRalphabeta/CD19-depleted stem cell transplant. The TCR was taken from a male patient between 2 and 15 years old who had a stem cell transplant for acute lymphoblastic leukemia, so the T cells may come from the graft donor.

CDR3 protein: CASSQDPSPSYGYTF. The DNA sequence reads TGCGCCAGCAGCCAAGATCCCAGTCCTTCCTATGGCTACACCTTC. This receptor chain uses TRBV4-3 and TRBJ1-2, with the D gene too uncertain to name. The CDR3 covers 15 residues, taking in both the cysteine and the phenylalanine. The kept DNA is CDR3 alone, 45 bases in frame from the first base. V is shortened by 0 bases, J by 4 bases, and the region joining them spans 12 bases. The germline V gene specifies LGHNA as CDR1 and YSLEER as CDR2.